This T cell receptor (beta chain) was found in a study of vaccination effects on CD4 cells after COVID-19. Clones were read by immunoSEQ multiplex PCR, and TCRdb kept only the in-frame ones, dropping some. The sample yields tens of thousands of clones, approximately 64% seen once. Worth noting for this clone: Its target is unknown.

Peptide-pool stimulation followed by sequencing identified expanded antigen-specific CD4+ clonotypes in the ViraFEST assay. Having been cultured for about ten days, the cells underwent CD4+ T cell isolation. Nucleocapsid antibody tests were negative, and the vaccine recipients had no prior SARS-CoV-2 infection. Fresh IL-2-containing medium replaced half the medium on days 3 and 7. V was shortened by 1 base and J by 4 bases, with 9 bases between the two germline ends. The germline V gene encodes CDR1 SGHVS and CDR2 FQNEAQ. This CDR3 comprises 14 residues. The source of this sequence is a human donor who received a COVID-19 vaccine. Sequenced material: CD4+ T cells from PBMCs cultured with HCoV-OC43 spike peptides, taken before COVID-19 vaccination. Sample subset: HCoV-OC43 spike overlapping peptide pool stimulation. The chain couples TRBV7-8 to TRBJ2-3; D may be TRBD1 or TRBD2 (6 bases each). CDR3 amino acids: CASSLGGAPDTQYF. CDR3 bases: TGTGCCAGCAGCTTAGGGGGGGCGCCAGATACGCAGTATTTT.